This TCR beta chain stems from a study of blood T cell repertoires in COVID-19. Study as a whole: COVID-19 samples collected from the United States, Italy and Spain covered acute and convalescent phases. Sources were T cells, B-cell-depleted T cells, or PBMCs; the material itself was cDNA or gDNA.

Original methodology: Amplifying reference gene primers gave estimates of nucleated cell counts. The data were produced by immunoSEQ multiplex PCR, yet TCRdb's version contains in-frame clones alone and is incomplete. The DNA gave D and trimming, while V, J and clone size come from that table. The repertoire includes approximately 260,000 clones, approximately 82% of them detected once, and around 4.5% sits in the top ten. The CDR3 length is 11 residues. Per germline, CDR1 DFQATT and CDR2 SNEGSKA (reference sequence). The V end was cut by 3 bases, the J end by 4 bases, with 6 bases between. This receptor was obtained from a man aged 60-69 years who had recovered from COVID-19. This chain uses TRBV20-1 with TRBJ1-1, with D unresolved. The specimen was peripheral blood. The DNA for the CDR3 is TGCAGTGCTAGGGGCCCCACTGAAGCTTTCTTT. Its protein is CSARGPTEAFF.